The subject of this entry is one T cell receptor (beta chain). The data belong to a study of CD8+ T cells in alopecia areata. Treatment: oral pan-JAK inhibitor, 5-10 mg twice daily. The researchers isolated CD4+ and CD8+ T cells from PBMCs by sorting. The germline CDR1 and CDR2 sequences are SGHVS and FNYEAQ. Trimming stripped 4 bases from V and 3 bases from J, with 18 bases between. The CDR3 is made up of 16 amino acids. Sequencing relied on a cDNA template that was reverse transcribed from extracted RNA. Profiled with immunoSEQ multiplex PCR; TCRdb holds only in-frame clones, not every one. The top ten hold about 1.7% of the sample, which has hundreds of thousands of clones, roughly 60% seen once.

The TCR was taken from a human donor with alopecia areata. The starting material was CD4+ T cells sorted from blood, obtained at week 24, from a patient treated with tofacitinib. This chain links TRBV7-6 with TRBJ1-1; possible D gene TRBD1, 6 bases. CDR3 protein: CASSSRQSGADTEAFF. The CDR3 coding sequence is TGTGCCAGCAGCTCTAGGCAGTCGGGGGCGGACACTGAAGCTTTCTTT.